The present TCR beta chain was sequenced within a study of post-analysis software for immune sequencing data (dated by TCRdb to the mid-2010s). Regarding the study in general: Disease courses on record covered relapsing-remitting, secondary progressive and progressive-relapsing multiple sclerosis, though some patients had no subtype annotation. The patient repertoires were set against 11 previously published healthy control repertoires from donors whose ages ranged from roughly 6 to 26 years. A subset of samples was prepared in parallel using single-end sample barcoding, then pooled and co-amplified after Illumina adapter ligation.

What the research found in general, with its limitations: A few TRBV segments, including TRBV5-6, TRBV5-1 and TRBV20-1, were significantly more frequent in patients than controls. Normalized Chao1 diversity was significantly lower in multiple sclerosis patients than controls, suggesting substantial peripheral T-cell clonal expansion. Direct clustering with F measure showed strong co-clustering of samples prepared in the same batch, prompting a batch-effect correction. The multiple sclerosis patient group was slightly younger than the control group.

Comment on this clonotype: Its cognate antigen has yet to be identified. Per-nucleotide qualities are absent, and no much larger clonotype sits a single base away.

The library was produced with PCR. The instrument was an Illumina HiSeq 2500. To reduce PCR and sequencing biases, unique molecular identifiers were incorporated into the TCR beta cDNA libraries. Roughly 500,000 cDNA molecules were obtained for every 1 to 10 million input T cells, so each molecule roughly corresponded to one T cell. The same protocol used for the earlier healthy control dataset was applied to prepare and sequence the patient libraries. Within a given batch, samples were prepared together, multiplexed and sequenced on the same HiSeq lane. On the authors' methods: Raw barcoded reads were processed with MIGEC, discarding single-read molecular identifier groups before consensus assembly and CDR3 extraction. VDJtools was used for post-analysis of the clonotype tables, and diversity was normalized by down-sampling every dataset to the size of the smallest sample. In repertoire overlap clustering, CDR3 amino acid sequences, but not nucleotide sequences, were matched to correct batch-related cross-sample contamination. TCRdb reprocessed the public reads (quality trimming at Q25 with fastp, clone calling with MiXCR) and kept in-frame beta chains. Each entry is one CDR3 protein sequence, shown with its most common DNA and genes. In this record, the V and J calls reflect TCRdb's handling and not the investigators' own analysis. Across this sample there are roughly 580,000 distinct CDR3 sequences, with roughly 40% seen only once. The ten largest clones capture roughly 1.7% of the sample.

To demonstrate the VDJtools post-analysis software, TCR beta repertoires were profiled from the peripheral blood of about 13 young patients with multiple sclerosis. The multiple sclerosis patients were children and adolescents between roughly 6 and 17 years of age. The CDR3 has 20 amino acids, counting the end cysteine and phenylalanine. The kept DNA is CDR3 alone, 60 bases in frame from the first base. In the germline V gene (reference sequence), CDR1 corresponds to LGHDT and CDR2 to YNNKEL. V trim: 0 bases; J trim: 0 bases; unmatched bases: 16. The sample consisted of blood. The receptor was isolated from a girl under 18 with multiple sclerosis. Recombination linked TRBV3-1 to TRBJ2-5, with 7 middle bases fitting TRBD1. The sequenced DNA: TGTGCCAGCAGCCAAGAAGAGGGGGCCTCCAGGGCGTGGAACCAAGAGACCCAGTACTTC. It specifies CASSQEEGASRAWNQETQYF.